Listed here are 32 T cell receptor beta chains from one sample, sequenced in a study of cytomegalovirus exposure and HLA in healthy donors. Both 60 Vbeta primers and 13 Jbeta primers went into the PCR. Generated by immunoSEQ multiplex PCR, the TCRdb table keeps only in-frame clones and is missing some. The table records roughly 100,000 clones, around 76% of them present only once. The sequencing input was PBMCs. Receptor source: a middle-aged man in good health and CMV-seropositive.

The chain employs TRBV30 and TRBJ1-5; 7 bases fit TRBD1. Germline lookup yields CDR1 GTSNPN and CDR2 SVGIG (reference sequence). CDR3 length: 15 residues. After removal of 2 bases from V and 0 bases from J, the junction contained 4 bases not matched to a gene. This CDR3 is CAWSPGQYSNQPQHF. The DNA for the CDR3 is TGTGCCTGGAGTCCGGGACAGTATAGCAATCAGCCCCAGCATTTT.

The chain has TRBV18 and TRBJ2-7, with 8 bases lining up with TRBD1. Germline CDR1 and CDR2: KGHSH and LQKENI. The V and J ends lost 2 bases and 7 bases, in that order; junction bases with no gene match: 1. CDR3 length: 12 amino acids. DNA of the CDR3: TGTGCCAGCTCACCATGGGACAGGGAGCAGTACTTC. Translation gives CASSPWDREQYF.

J is TRBJ1-4 and V is TRBV28; the match to TRBD1 covers 10 bases. Germline CDR1 reads MDHEN; CDR2 reads SYDVKM. The CDR3 spans 13 residues. V lost 6 bases, J lost 8 bases, and 3 bases stayed unmatched. In nucleotides, the CDR3 is TGTGCCAGCAGAGGACAGGGGGAAGAAAAACTGTTTTTT. Its translation is CASRGQGEEKLFF.

The V call is TRBV4-2, the J call TRBJ2-2, with 10 bases lining up with TRBD2. The CDR3 covers 18 residues. Looked up from germline, CDR1 is LGHNA and CDR2 is YNFKEQ. Germline trimming cut 4 bases from V and 3 bases from J; bases unmatched to any gene: 11. The CDR3 spells CASSLLRSLAGDTGELFF. The CDR3 coding sequence is TGTGCCAGCAGCCTACTCCGATCTCTAGCGGGGGACACCGGGGAGCTGTTTTTT.

This chain links TRBV4-1 with TRBJ1-5; TRBD1 might be the D (6 bases). Trimming shortened V by 1 base and J by 3 bases, and 16 bases separated the two germline ends. The CDR3 extends over 17 amino acids. CDR1 and CDR2 from the germline V gene are MGHRA and YSYEKL. The CDR3 loop is CASSQVGVAGANQPQHF. The CDR3 region has the DNA TGCGCCAGCAGCCAAGTTGGGGTTGCAGGGGCCAATCAGCCCCAGCATTTT.

V usage is TRBV7-2 and J usage is TRBJ2-7; 12 bases match TRBD2. This CDR3 is built from 15 residues. V was pared by 5 bases and J by 2 bases, with 4 bases of the junction left unmatched. Per the germline V gene, CDR1 is SGHTA and CDR2 is FQGNSA. The CDR3 bases are TGTGCCAGCAGCCCTACTAGCGGGGGGACCTACGAGCAGTACTTC. Its translation: CASSPTSGGTYEQYF.

The V call is TRBV9, the J call TRBJ2-1, with a tentative D call TRBD2 (5 bases). There are 16 residues in the CDR3. V lost 0 bases and J lost 0, with 10 bases in between. Germline lookup yields CDR1 SGDLS and CDR2 YYNGEE. In DNA form, the CDR3 reads TGTGCCAGCAGCGTAGGTGGGAGTAGCTCCTACAATGAGCAGTTCTTC. Residues: CASSVGGSSSYNEQFF.

This chain uses TRBV5-1 with TRBJ2-7, with D perhaps matching TRBD2 (6 bases). V lost 2 bases, J lost 6 bases, and 15 bases lay in between. The germline V gene has CDR1 SGHRS and CDR2 YFSETQ. This CDR3 has 14 residues. CDR3 bases: TGCGCCAGCAGCTTCGGAGGGAGTGGCTCCGAGCAGTACTTC. Translated: CASSFGGSGSEQYF.

The chain recombines TRBV18 with TRBJ1-1; D possibly corresponds to TRBD1 (6 bases). The CDR3 runs to 14 residues. Germline V lookup: CDR1 KGHSH, CDR2 LQKENI. Trimming left V 4 bases short and J 2 bases short, with 11 bases between. This CDR3 is CASSRGGLNTEAFF. CDR3 DNA sequence: TGTGCCAGCTCACGGGGGGGCCTCAACACTGAAGCTTTCTTT.

This clone showed up just once. The V gene is TRBV2, the J gene TRBJ1-1; 9 nucleotides line up with TRBD1. Germline V lookup: CDR1 SNHLY, CDR2 FYNNEI. The V gene end was trimmed by 6 bases and the J gene end by 4 bases; junction bases not matched to a gene: 3. The CDR3 is 13 residues long. CDR3 protein: CASRGQGATEAFF. DNA for the CDR3: TGTGCCAGCAGGGGACAGGGAGCCACTGAAGCTTTCTTT.

The rearrangement joins TRBV7-3 to TRBJ2-3, with D perhaps TRBD2 (6 bases). Trimming removed 4 bases from V and 1 base from J, with 9 bases in between. The germline gives CDR1 SGHTA, CDR2 FQGTGA. The CDR3 is 14 residues long. The DNA for the CDR3 is TGTGCCAGCAGCTCGGGGGTGCGCACAGATACGCAGTATTTT. Translated, it gives CASSSGVRTDTQYF.

V and J are TRBV5-4 and TRBJ1-1; TRBD1 is a possible D gene (6 bases). The CDR3 is 16 residues long. Trimming took 1 base from V and 4 from J, leaving 17 bases between them. Per germline, CDR1 SGHNT and CDR2 YYREEE (reference sequence). The CDR3 bases are TGTGCCAGCAGCTTGATTGGGGGCGCGGCGGGCACTGAAGCTTTCTTT. Protein product: CASSLIGGAAGTEAFF.

This chain uses TRBV18 with TRBJ2-2, with D unresolved. The CDR3 runs to 12 residues. Germline assignment: CDR1 KGHSH and CDR2 LQKENI. The V gene lost 3 bases and the J gene lost 4 bases, with 3 bases spanning the gap. The CDR3 sequence is CASSPLTGELFF. CDR3 DNA sequence: TGTGCCAGCTCACCCCTCACCGGGGAGCTGTTTTTT. Filled out from reference TRBV18 and TRBJ2-2, the complete variable domain reads NAGVMQNPRHLVRRRGQEARLRCSPMKGHSHVYWYRQLPEEGLKFMVYLQKENIIDESGMPKERFSAEFPKEGPSILRIQQVVRGDSAAYFCASSPLTGELFFGEGSRLTVL.

Worth noting for this clone: The junction departs from the called germline gene at one end, perhaps through a read error. The chain is built from TRBV7-3 and TRBJ2-6, with D perhaps TRBD1 (6 bases). CDR1 SGHTA and CDR2 FQGTGA come from the germline V gene. The CDR3 totals 15 residues. The CDR3 reads CASSAQGSGANGLTF. CDR3 bases: TGTGCCAGCAGCGCACAGGGTTCTGGGGCCAACGGCCTGACTTTC.

V is TRBV28 and J is TRBJ2-5; D might be TRBD1 (5 bases). Germline loops: CDR1 MDHEN, CDR2 SYDVKM. The length of the CDR3 is 11 residues. The DNA of the CDR3 is TGTGGGTCGAGCAGGGAAGAGACCCAGTACTTC. Translating it yields CGSSREETQYF.

The rearrangement joins TRBV7-2 to TRBJ2-1, with 7 bases fitting TRBD2. Germline lookup yields CDR1 SGHTA and CDR2 FQGNSA. The CDR3 extends over 17 amino acids. The trim removed 0 bases at V and 3 bases at J, leaving 8 bases unmatched. This chain's CDR3 is CASSLAGAGRLYNEQFF. The CDR3 DNA reads as TGTGCCAGCAGCTTAGCCGGAGCGGGACGGCTCTACAATGAGCAGTTCTTC.

The chain is built from TRBV5-8 and TRBJ1-5, with D perhaps TRBD1 (6 bases). Germline V lookup: CDR1 SGHTS, CDR2 YDEGEE. The CDR3 is 15 amino acids. V was shortened by 0 bases and J by 1 base, with 8 bases between the two germline ends. CDR3 DNA: TGTGCCAGCAGCTTGGAGGGGGTGAGCAATCAGCCCCAGCATTTT. It encodes CASSLEGVSNQPQHF.

The chain carries TRBV2 and TRBJ1-2; 9 positions match TRBD1. After removal of 5 bases from V and 3 bases from J, the junction contained 1 base not matched to a gene. The CDR3 consists of 13 residues. Germline CDR1 and CDR2: SNHLY and FYNNEI. In DNA form, the CDR3 reads TGTGCCAGCAGTCGACAGGGGGACTATGGCTACACCTTC. It yields the protein CASSRQGDYGYTF.

A remark on this clone: Other DNA sequences from this sample encode an identical CDR3 as well. The chain combines TRBV30 with TRBJ1-5; D call uncertain. V was shortened by 1 base and J by 4 bases, with 8 bases between the two germline ends. Per germline, CDR1 GTSNPN and CDR2 SVGIG (reference sequence). CDR3 length equals 13 residues. The CDR3 coding sequence is TGTGCCTGGAGTGGTGGCGGGAATCAGCCCCAGCATTTT. Translation: CAWSGGGNQPQHF.

The chain couples TRBV4-3 to TRBJ2-5, with a tentative D call TRBD1 (6 bases). With the DNA end fitting TRBJ2-7 better, the J assignment may be wrong. The CDR3 is 14 amino acids. Germline V gives CDR1 LGHNA, CDR2 YSLEER. The CDR3 protein is CASSQTHRVNEQYF. The CDR3 DNA is TGCGCCAGCAGCCAAACGCACAGGGTCAACGAGCAGTACTTC.

CDR3 bases: TGTGCCAGCAGCGTAAGCGGGGGGAGCACAGATACGCAGTATTTT. Translation: CASSVSGGSTDTQYF. The chain carries TRBV9 and TRBJ2-3; the match to TRBD2 covers 9 bases. This CDR3 contains 15 residues. In germline, CDR1 is SGDLS, CDR2 YYNGEE. V trimming: 1 base; J trimming: 0 bases; junction bases outside the gene matches: 0.

The chain links TRBV30 to TRBJ2-7; the match to TRBD1 covers 11 bases. This CDR3 comprises 14 residues. Per germline, CDR1 GTSNPN and CDR2 SVGIG (reference sequence). The V and J ends lost 2 bases and 2 bases, in that order; junction bases with no gene match: 2. The CDR3 bases are TGTGCCTGGAGTACGGGACAGGGGGCCTACGAGCAGTACTTC. It specifies CAWSTGQGAYEQYF.

The V and J genes are TRBV27 and TRBJ2-7; D may be TRBD1 (6 bases). The CDR3 length is 13 residues. Germline V CDR1 and CDR2: MNHEY, SMNVEV (reference sequence). V gave up 6 bases and J gave up 2 bases, with 11 bases separating them. The CDR3 nucleotides are TGTGCCAGCAGGAAACAGGGAGCCTACGAGCAGTACTTC. This gives the protein CASRKQGAYEQYF.

V usage is TRBV11-3 and J usage is TRBJ2-1, with 9 bases matching TRBD1. The CDR3 has 15 residues. The junction had 5 bases not matched to a gene; V was cut back by 4 bases and J by 4 bases. Germline loops: CDR1 SGHNT, CDR2 YENEEA. This CDR3 is CASSSTGGGYNEQFF. CDR3 bases: TGTGCCAGCAGCTCTACAGGGGGCGGGTACAATGAGCAGTTCTTC.

The chain employs TRBV5-1 and TRBJ2-1; D unclear. Looked up from germline, CDR1 is SGHRS and CDR2 is YFSETQ. The CDR3 runs 17 residues. V lost 0 bases and J 4 bases, leaving 17 bases between the germline ends. The CDR3, as DNA: TGCGCCAGCAGCTTGGCCAATGGTCCGCTATCGTACAATGAGCAGTTCTTC. It yields the protein CASSLANGPLSYNEQFF.

Here the CDR3 DNA reads TGTGCCAGCATAAATGAGCAGTTCTTC. It is translated as CASINEQFF. This chain uses TRBV6-5 with TRBJ2-1; D is undetermined. This CDR3 region has 9 residues. Germline V gene sequence: CDR1 MNHEY, CDR2 SVGAGI. Trimming took 7 bases from V and 7 from J, leaving 2 bases between them.

The rearrangement joins TRBV11-3 to TRBJ1-1; weak D call: TRBD1 (5 bases). Trimming cost V 0 bases and J 5 bases, with 7 bases left between them. Germline values: CDR1 SGHNT, CDR2 YENEEA. This CDR3 is built from 13 residues. CDR3 bases: TGTGCCAGCAGCTTAGATGGGGGGACTGAAGCTTTCTTT. It encodes CASSLDGGTEAFF.

The chain has TRBV29-1 and TRBJ2-3; TRBD2 might be the D (5 bases). CDR1 is SQVTM and CDR2 is ANQGSEA in the germline V gene. The CDR3 consists of 13 residues. V was pared by 4 bases and J by 0 bases, with 8 bases between. CDR3 amino acids: CSVGRTSTDTQYF. CDR3 nucleotide sequence: TGCAGCGTTGGAAGGACTAGCACAGATACGCAGTATTTT.

The rearrangement uses TRBV6-1 and TRBJ1-2, with a possible D match to TRBD1 (6 bases). This CDR3 contains 14 residues. Trimming removed 4 bases from V and 2 bases from J, with 11 bases in between. Germline loops: CDR1 MNHNS, CDR2 SASEGT. CDR3 in DNA: TGTGCCAGCAGTGGGACAGTCCGCAACTATGGCTACACCTTC. Amino acids: CASSGTVRNYGYTF.

The rearrangement joins TRBV5-6 to TRBJ2-3; 13 positions agree with TRBD2. The CDR3 is 17 residues long. Germline CDR1 SGHDT, CDR2 YYEEEE. V dropped 2 bases and J dropped 1; count of bases not matched to a gene: 4. CDR3 coding DNA: TGTGCCAGCAGCTTTTTTGGACTAGCGGGGGGCACAGATACGCAGTATTTT. Translation: CASSFFGLAGGTDTQYF.

The chain combines TRBV19 with TRBJ2-1, with a possible D match to TRBD2 (6 bases). The V end was cut by 5 bases, the J end by 8 bases, with 7 bases between. Germline assignment: CDR1 LNHDA and CDR2 SQIVND (reference sequence). This CDR3 has 11 amino acids. In DNA, the CDR3 is TGTGCCAGTAGTGGGGAGGATGAGCAGTTCTTC. This encodes CASSGEDEQFF.

This chain connects TRBV9 to TRBJ2-1; 10 positions agree with TRBD2. V gave up 2 bases and J gave up 5 bases; unmatched junction bases: 4. The CDR3 spans 15 residues. From germline, CDR1 is SGDLS and CDR2 YYNGEE. CDR3 amino acids: CASSVLAGVHNEQFF. The CDR3, as DNA: TGTGCCAGCAGCGTTCTAGCGGGAGTCCACAATGAGCAGTTCTTC.